A selection of T cell receptor beta chains follows, all from one sample in a study of OX40 agonist ivuxolimab in advanced cancers. Here immunoSEQ multiplex PCR was the method, and the copy in TCRdb shows in-frame clones only, minus some. The table shows about 80,000 clones, with approximately 94% occurring only once. This sample comprised CD4+ or CD8+ T cells sorted from blood, obtained in a trial of the OX40 agonist ivuxolimab. These receptors all come from an adult with an advanced solid tumor such as melanoma, head and neck, liver or kidney cancer. The CDR3 runs from the conserved cysteine through the conserved F or W. The order of the fields is J gene, D gene, V gene, CDR3 protein, CDR3 DNA. D genes are given only for firm matches.

J gene: TRBJ2-2
D gene: .
V gene: TRBV19
CDR3 protein: CASGSTGELFF
CDR3 DNA: TGTGCCAGTGGAAGTACGGGGGAGCTGTTTTTT

J gene: TRBJ2-2
D gene: TRBD1
V gene: TRBV4-1
CDR3 protein: CASSQDRDRGNGELFF
CDR3 DNA: TGCGCCAGCAGCCAAGATCGGGACAGGGGGAATGGGGAGCTGTTTTTT

J gene: TRBJ1-4
D gene: .
V gene: TRBV18
CDR3 protein: CASSLLFATNEKLFF
CDR3 DNA: TGTGCCAGCTCACTCCTATTTGCAACTAATGAAAAACTGTTTTTT

J gene: TRBJ2-1
D gene: TRBD2
V gene: TRBV7-3
CDR3 protein: CASSRGLAGVDEQFF
CDR3 DNA: TGTGCCAGCAGCCGGGGACTAGCGGGAGTCGATGAGCAGTTCTTC

J gene: TRBJ2-5
D gene: .
V gene: TRBV5-1
CDR3 protein: CASSLAGSEETQYF
CDR3 DNA: TGCGCCAGCAGCTTGGCGGGGTCGGAAGAGACCCAGTACTTC

J gene: TRBJ2-7
D gene: TRBD2
V gene: TRBV11-2
CDR3 protein: CASSPRGSGSFPEQYF
CDR3 DNA: TGTGCCAGCAGCCCACGAGGTAGCGGGAGTTTCCCCGAGCAGTACTTC

J gene: TRBJ2-3
D gene: .
V gene: TRBV11-3
CDR3 protein: CASSGNRDTQYF
CDR3 DNA: TGTGCCAGCAGCGGGAATCGCGATACGCAGTATTTT

J gene: TRBJ1-1
D gene: .
V gene: TRBV30
CDR3 protein: CAWSVRWGTEAFF
CDR3 DNA: TGTGCCTGGAGTGTAAGATGGGGCACTGAAGCTTTCTTT

J gene: TRBJ2-1
D gene: .
V gene: TRBV5-6
CDR3 protein: CASSRGRYNEQFF
CDR3 DNA: TGTGCCAGCAGCAGGGGCCGCTACAATGAGCAGTTCTTC

J gene: TRBJ1-2
D gene: .
V gene: TRBV7-9
CDR3 protein: CASSSQQGIFGYTF
CDR3 DNA: TGTGCCAGCAGCTCCCAGCAGGGGATCTTTGGCTACACCTTC